This T cell receptor beta chain was identified during a study of T cell responses to AZD1222 COVID-19 vaccine. Regarding the study as a whole: Clonal diversity may have been underestimated, and the donors were mostly white British, with more females than males. Seropositive at baseline were only a handful of AZD1222 recipients. Compared with day 0, the breadth and depth of the Spike-specific TCR repertoire rose significantly after two doses of AZD1222.

Profiled with immunoSEQ multiplex PCR; TCRdb holds only in-frame clones, not every one. Seen here are about 180,000 clones, more than 80% observed once, and the top ten hold about 3%. From germline, CDR1 is SQVTM and CDR2 ANQGSEA. This CDR3 comprises 12 residues. The V end lost 6 bases, the J end lost 1 base, and 9 bases lay between the germline ends. Note on this clone: The antigen is undetermined.

This TCR was sampled from an adult in good health. V usage is TRBV29-1 and J usage is TRBJ1-1; possible D gene TRBD1, 6 bases. The sequencing here drew on peripheral blood, taken on day 0 of AZD1222 vaccination. DNA of the CDR3: TGCAGCGTCAAACAGGGGAACACTGAAGCTTTCTTT. Its protein product is CSVKQGNTEAFF.